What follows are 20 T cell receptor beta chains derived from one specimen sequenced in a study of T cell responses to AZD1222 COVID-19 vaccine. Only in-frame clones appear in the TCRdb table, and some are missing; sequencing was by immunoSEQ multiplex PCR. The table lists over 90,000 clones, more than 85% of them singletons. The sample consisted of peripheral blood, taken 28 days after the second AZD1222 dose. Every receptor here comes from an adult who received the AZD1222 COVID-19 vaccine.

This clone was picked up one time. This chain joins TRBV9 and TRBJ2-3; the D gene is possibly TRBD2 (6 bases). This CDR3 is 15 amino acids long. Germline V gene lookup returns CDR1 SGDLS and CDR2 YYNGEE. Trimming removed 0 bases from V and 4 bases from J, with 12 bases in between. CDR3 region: CASSVGLAIPDTQYF. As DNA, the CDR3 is TGTGCCAGCAGCGTAGGGCTAGCGATACCAGATACGCAGTATTTT.

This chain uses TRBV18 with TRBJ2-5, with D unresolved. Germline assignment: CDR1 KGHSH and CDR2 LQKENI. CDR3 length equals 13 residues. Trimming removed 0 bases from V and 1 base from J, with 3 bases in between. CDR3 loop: CASSPPVQETQYF. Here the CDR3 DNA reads TGTGCCAGCTCACCACCAGTCCAAGAGACCCAGTACTTC.

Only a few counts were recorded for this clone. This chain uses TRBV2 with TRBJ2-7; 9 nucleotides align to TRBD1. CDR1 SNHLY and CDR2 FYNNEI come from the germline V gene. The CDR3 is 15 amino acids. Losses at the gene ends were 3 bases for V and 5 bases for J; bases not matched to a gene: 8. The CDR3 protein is CASSEWDRESHEQYF. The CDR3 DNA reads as TGTGCCAGCAGTGAGTGGGACAGGGAATCCCACGAGCAGTACTTC.

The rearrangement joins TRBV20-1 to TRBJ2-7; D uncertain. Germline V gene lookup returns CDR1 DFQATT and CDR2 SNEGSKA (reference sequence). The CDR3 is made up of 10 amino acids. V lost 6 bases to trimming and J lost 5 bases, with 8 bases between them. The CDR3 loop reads CSARFDEQYF. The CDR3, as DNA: TGCAGTGCCAGGTTCGACGAGCAGTACTTC.

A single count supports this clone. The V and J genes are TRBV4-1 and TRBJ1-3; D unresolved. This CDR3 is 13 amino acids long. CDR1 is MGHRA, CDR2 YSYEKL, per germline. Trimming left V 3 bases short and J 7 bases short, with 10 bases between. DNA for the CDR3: TGCGCCAGCAGCCAGGAAACCCTGAACACCATATATTTT. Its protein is CASSQETLNTIYF.

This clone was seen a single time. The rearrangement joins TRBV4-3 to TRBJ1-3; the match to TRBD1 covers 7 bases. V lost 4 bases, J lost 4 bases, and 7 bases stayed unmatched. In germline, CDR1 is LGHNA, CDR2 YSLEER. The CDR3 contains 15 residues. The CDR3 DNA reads TGCGCCAGCAGCCCATCAGGGGGTCTAGGAAACACCATATATTTT. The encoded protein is CASSPSGGLGNTIYF.

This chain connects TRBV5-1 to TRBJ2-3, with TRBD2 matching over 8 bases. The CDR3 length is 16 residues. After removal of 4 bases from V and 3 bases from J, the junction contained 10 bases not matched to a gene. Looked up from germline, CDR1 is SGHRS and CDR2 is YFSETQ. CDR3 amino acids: CASSHPERGSTDTQYF. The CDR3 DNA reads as TGCGCCAGCAGCCACCCTGAGCGGGGGTCAACAGATACGCAGTATTTT.

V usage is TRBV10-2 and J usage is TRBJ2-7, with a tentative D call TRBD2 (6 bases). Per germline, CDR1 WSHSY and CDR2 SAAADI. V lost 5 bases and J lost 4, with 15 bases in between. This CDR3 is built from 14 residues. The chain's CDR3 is CASSQSGVQYEQYF. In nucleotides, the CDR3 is TGCGCCAGCAGTCAATCGGGGGTTCAGTACGAGCAGTACTTC.

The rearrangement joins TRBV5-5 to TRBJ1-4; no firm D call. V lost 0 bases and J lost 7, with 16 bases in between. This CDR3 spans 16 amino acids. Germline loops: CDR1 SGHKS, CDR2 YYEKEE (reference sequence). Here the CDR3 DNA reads TGTGCCAGCAGCTTGGACCCCGGAGGTGGTGGTGAAAAACTGTTTTTT. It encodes CASSLDPGGGGEKLFF.

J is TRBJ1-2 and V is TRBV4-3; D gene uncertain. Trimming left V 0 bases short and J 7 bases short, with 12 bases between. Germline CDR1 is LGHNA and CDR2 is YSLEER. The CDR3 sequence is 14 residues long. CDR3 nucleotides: TGCGCCAGCAGCCAAGACGGATTCTCGGGTGGCTACACCTTC. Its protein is CASSQDGFSGGYTF.

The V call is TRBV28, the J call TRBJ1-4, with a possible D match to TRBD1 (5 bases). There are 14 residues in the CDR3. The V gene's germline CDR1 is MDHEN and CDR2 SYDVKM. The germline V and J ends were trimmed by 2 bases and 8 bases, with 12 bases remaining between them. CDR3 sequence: CASSLGGRKEKLFF. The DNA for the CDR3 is TGTGCCAGCAGTTTAGGGGGTAGAAAGGAAAAACTGTTTTTT.

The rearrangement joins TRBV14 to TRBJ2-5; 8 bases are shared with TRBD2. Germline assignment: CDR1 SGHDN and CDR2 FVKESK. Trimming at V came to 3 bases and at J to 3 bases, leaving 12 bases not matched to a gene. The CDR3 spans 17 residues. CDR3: CASSQPKAGEIKETQYF. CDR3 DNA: TGTGCCAGCAGCCAGCCAAAAGCGGGGGAGATTAAAGAGACCCAGTACTTC.

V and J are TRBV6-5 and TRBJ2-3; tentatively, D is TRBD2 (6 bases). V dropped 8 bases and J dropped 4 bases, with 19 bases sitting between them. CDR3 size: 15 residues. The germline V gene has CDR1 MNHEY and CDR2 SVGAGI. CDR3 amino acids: CASAWDPAGPDTQYF. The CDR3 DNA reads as TGTGCCAGCGCCTGGGATCCCGCGGGACCAGATACGCAGTATTTT.

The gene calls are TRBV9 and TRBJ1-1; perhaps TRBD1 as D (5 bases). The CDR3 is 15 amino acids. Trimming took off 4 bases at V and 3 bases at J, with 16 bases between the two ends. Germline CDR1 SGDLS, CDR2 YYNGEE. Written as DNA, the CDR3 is TGTGCCAGCAGCTTCGGACGCGGGGCGGACACTGAAGCTTTCTTT. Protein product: CASSFGRGADTEAFF.

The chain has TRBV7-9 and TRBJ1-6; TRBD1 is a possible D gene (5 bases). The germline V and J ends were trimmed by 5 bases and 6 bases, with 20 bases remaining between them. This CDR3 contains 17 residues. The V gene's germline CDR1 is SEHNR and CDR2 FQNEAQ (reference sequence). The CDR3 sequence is CASSPDDWGRVNSPLHF. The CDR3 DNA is TGTGCCAGCAGCCCTGATGATTGGGGCAGGGTTAATTCACCCCTCCACTTT. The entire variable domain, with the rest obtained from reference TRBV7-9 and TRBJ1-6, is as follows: DTGVSQNPRHKITKRGQNVTFRCDPISEHNRLYWYRQTLGQGPEFLTYFQNEAQLEKSRLLSDRFSAERPKGSFSTLEIQRTEQGDSAMYLCASSPDDWGRVNSPLHFGNGTRLTVT.

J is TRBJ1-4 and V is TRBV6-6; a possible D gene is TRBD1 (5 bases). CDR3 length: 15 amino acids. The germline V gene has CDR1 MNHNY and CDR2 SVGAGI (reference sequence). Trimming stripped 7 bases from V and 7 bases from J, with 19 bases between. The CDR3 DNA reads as TGTGCCAGCAACCCCCGCGGGGGTCTGAGTGAAAAACTGTTTTTT. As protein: CASNPRGGLSEKLFF.

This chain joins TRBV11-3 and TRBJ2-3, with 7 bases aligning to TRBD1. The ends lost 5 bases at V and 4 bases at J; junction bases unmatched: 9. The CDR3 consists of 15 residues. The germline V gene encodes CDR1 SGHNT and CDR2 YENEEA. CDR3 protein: CASSNPGQFPDTQYF. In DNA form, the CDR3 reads TGTGCCAGCAGCAACCCGGGACAGTTTCCAGATACGCAGTATTTT. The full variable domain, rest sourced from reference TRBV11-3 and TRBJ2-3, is EAGVVQSPRYKIIEKKQPVAFWCNPISGHNTLYWYLQNLGQGPELLIRYENEEAVDDSQLPKDRFSAERLKGVDSTLKIQPAELGDSAVYLCASSNPGQFPDTQYFGPGTRLTVL.

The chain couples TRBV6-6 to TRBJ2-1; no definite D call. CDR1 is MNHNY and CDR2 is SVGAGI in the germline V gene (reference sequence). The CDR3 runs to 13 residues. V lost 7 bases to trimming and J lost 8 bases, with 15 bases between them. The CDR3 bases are TGTGCCAGCACTATCCCCCCACTCGATGAGCAGTTCTTC. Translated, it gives CASTIPPLDEQFF.

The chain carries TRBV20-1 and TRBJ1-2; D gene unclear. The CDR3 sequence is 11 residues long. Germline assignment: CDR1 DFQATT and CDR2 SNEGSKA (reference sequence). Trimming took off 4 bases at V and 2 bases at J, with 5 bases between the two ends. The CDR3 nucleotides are TGCAGTGCTACTCCAAACTATGGCTACACCTTC. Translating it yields CSATPNYGYTF.

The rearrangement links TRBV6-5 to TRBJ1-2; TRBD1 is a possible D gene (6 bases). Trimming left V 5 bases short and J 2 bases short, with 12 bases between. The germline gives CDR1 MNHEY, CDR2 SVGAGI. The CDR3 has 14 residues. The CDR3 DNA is TGTGCCAGCAGTCGTGAAGGGGGGAACTATGGCTACACCTTC. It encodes CASSREGGNYGYTF.